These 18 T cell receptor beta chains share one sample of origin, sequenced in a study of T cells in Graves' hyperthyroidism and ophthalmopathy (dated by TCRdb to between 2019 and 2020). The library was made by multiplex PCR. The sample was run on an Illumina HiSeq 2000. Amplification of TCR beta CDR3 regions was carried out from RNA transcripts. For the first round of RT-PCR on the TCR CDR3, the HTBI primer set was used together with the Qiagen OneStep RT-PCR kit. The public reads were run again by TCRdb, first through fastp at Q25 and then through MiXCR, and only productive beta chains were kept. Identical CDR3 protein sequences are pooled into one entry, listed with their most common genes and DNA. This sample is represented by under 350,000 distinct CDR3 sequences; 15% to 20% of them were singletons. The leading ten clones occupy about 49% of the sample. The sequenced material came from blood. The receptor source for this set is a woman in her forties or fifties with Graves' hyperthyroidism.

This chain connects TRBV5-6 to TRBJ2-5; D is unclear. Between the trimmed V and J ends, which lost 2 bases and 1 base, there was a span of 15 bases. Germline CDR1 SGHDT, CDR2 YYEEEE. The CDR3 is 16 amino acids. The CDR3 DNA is TGTGCCAGCAGCTTAATCGCATTTATGACCCAAGAGACCCAGTACTTC. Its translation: CASSLIAFMTQETQYF. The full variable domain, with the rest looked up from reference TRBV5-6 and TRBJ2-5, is DAGVTQSPTHLIKTRGQQVTLRCSPKSGHDTVSWYQQALGQGPQFIFQYYEEEERQRGNFPDRFSGHQFPNYSSELNVNALLLGDSALYLCASSLIAFMTQETQYFGPGTRLLVL.

Here the CDR3 reads CASRRATPAPNYGYTF. The CDR3 region has the DNA TGTGCCAGTAGGAGGGCCACACCAGCGCCAAACTATGGCTACACCTTC. The chain carries TRBV19 and TRBJ1-2; D remains unclear. Germline V lookup: CDR1 LNHDA, CDR2 SQIVND (reference sequence). This CDR3 has 16 amino acids. The germline V and J ends were trimmed by 6 bases and 2 bases, with 19 bases remaining between them.

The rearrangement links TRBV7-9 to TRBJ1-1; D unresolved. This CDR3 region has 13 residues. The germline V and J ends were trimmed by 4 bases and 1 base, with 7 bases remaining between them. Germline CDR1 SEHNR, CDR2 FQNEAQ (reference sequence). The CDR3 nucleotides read TGTGCCAGCAGCTATACTGCGAACACTGAAGCTTTCTTT. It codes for CASSYTANTEAFF.

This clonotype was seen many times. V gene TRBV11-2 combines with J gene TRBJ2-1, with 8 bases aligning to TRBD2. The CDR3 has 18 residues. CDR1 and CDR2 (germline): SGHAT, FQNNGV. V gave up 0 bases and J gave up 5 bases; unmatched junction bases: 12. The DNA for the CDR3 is TGTGCCAGCAGCTTAGATTGGGACGGCGGGAGGTCCCACAATGAGCAGTTCTTC. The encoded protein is CASSLDWDGGRSHNEQFF.

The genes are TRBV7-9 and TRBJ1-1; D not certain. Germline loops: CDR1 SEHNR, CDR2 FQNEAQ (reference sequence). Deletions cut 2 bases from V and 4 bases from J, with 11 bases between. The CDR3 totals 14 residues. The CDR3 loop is CASSLPGTGTEAFF. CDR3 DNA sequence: TGTGCCAGCAGCTTACCCGGCACGGGCACTGAAGCTTTCTTT.

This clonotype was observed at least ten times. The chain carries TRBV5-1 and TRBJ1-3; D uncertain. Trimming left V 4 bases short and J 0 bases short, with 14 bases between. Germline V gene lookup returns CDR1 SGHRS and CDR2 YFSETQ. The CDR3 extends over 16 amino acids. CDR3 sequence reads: CASSPGAASSGNTIYF. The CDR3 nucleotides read TGCGCCAGCAGCCCTGGAGCGGCAAGCTCTGGAAACACCATATATTTT.

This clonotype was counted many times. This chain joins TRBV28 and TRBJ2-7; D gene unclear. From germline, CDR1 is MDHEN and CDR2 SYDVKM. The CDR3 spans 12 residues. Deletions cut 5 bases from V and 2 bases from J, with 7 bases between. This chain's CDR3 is CASSPDTYEQYF. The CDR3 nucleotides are TGTGCCAGCAGTCCAGACACCTACGAGCAGTACTTC.

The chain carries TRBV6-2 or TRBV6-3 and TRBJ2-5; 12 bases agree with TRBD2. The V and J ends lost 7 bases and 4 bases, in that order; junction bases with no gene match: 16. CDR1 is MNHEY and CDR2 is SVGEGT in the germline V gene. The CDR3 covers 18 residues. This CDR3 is CASTFGTSGPGYVETQYF. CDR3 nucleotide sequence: TGTGCCAGCACCTTCGGGACTAGCGGGCCGGGGTACGTAGAGACCCAGTACTTC.

The CDR3 nucleotides are TGTGCCAGCAGTTTTGCCGGGACTAGCGGGAGAAGAGGCCACGAGCAGTACTTC. Protein product: CASSFAGTSGRRGHEQYF. The rearrangement joins TRBV11-2 to TRBJ2-7; 14 bases match TRBD2. V dropped 6 bases and J dropped 5; count of bases not matched to a gene: 15. The CDR3 sequence is 18 residues long. Germline V gene lookup returns CDR1 SGHAT and CDR2 FQNNGV.

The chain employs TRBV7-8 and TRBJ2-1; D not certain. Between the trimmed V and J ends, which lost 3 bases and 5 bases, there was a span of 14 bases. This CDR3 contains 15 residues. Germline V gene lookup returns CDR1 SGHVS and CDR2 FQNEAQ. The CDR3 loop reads CASSFVPQTDNEQFF. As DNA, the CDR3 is TGTGCCAGCAGCTTCGTCCCACAAACAGACAATGAGCAGTTCTTC.

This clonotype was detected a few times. CDR3 sequence (DNA): TGTGCCAGCAGCACCGGGACCATCGGGACCCAGTACTTC. Translation: CASSTGTIGTQYF. The chain has TRBV7-9 and TRBJ2-5, with D possibly called TRBD1 or TRBD2 (5 bases each). The germline CDR1 and CDR2 sequences are SEHNR and FQNEAQ (reference sequence). The ends were cut back, 5 bases at V and 7 bases at J, with 14 bases in the middle. The CDR3 covers 13 residues.

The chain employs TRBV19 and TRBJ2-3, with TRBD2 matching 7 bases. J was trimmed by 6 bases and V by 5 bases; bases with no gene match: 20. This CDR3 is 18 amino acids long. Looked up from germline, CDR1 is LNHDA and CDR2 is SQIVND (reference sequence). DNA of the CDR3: TGTGCCAGTAGTTCGATCTCCCAGGGACTACCTCCGCTGGATACGCAGTATTTT. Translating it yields CASSSISQGLPPLDTQYF.

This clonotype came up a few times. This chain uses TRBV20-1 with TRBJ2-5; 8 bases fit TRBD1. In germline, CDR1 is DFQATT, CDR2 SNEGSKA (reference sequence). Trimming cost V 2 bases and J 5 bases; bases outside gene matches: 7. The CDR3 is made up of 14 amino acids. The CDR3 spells CSARLPTGGETQYF. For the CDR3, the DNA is TGCAGTGCTAGATTACCTACAGGGGGGGAGACCCAGTACTTC.

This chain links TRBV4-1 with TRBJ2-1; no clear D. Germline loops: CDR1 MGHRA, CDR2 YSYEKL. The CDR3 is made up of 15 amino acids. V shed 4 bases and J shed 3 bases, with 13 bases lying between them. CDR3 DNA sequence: TGCGCCAGCAGCCTACCGACTGGGGACTACAATGAGCAGTTCTTC. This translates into CASSLPTGDYNEQFF.

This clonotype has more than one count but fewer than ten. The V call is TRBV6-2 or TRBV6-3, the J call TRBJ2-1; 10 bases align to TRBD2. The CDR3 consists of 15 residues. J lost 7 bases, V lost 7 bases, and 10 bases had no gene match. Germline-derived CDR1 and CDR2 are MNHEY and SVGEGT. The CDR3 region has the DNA TGTGCCAGCACCTCACAAGCGGGGGGGGAAAATGAGCAGTTCTTC. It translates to CASTSQAGGENEQFF.

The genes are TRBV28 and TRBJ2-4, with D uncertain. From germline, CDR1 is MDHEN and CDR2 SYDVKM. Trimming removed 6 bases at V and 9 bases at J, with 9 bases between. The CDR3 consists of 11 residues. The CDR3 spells CASSFGPIQYF. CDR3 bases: TGTGCCAGCAGCTTTGGACCCATTCAGTACTTC. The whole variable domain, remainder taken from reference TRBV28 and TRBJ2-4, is DVKVTQSSRYLVKRTGEKVFLECVQDMDHENMFWYRQDPGLGLRLIYFSYDVKMKEKGDIPEGYSVSREKKERFSLILESASTNQTSMYLCASSFGPIQYFGAGTRLSVL.

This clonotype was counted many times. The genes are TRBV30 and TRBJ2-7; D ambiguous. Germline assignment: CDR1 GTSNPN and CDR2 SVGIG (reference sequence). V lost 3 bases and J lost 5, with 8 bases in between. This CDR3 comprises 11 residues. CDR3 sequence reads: CAWSWANEQYF. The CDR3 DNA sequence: TGTGCCTGGAGCTGGGCCAACGAGCAGTACTTC.

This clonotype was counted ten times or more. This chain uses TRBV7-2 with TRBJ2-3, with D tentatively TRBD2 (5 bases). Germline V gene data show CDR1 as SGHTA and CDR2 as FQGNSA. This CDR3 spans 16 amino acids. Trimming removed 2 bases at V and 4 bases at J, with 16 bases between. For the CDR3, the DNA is TGTGCCAGCAGCTTATCCCTAGCTGCCCCCCCAGATACGCAGTATTTT. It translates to CASSLSLAAPPDTQYF.